A single sample is the source of the 9 T cell receptor beta chains below, sequenced in a study of T cells in localized non-small cell lung cancer (dated by TCRdb to the early 2020s). Libraries came from the immunoSEQ multiplex PCR assay. This immuneACCESS table, as held by TCRdb, lists in-frame sequences with V and J called but not all clones. Of the missing ones, under half trace to an unresolved V gene in checked studies; the others have no known cause. This sample gives around 1,500 clones in total; roughly 19% of them show up just once. Around 18% of the sample is in the top ten clones. The starting material was normal lung tissue next to the tumor, obtained before any cancer treatment. The receptor source for this set is an older male donor with stage III squamous cell lung carcinoma.

This clone was observed a few times. The V call is TRBV6-8, the J call TRBJ2-2, with TRBD2 matching 11 bases. The CDR3 length is 20 residues. Germline CDR1 and CDR2: MNHGY and SAAAGT. Trimming took 2 bases from V and 3 from J; bases not matched to a gene: 14. CDR3 bases: TGTGCCAGCAGTTACCTCCCGCGGGTAGCGGGGGGGTATTACACCGGGGAGCTGTTTTTT. It codes for CASSYLPRVAGGYYTGELFF.

By share, this clone counts as large. The chain couples TRBV11-3 to TRBJ2-3; 7 nucleotides align to TRBD2. Trimming took 7 bases from V and 2 from J; bases not matched to a gene: 9. From germline, CDR1 is SGHNT and CDR2 YENEEA. The length of the CDR3 is 15 residues. CDR3 in amino acids: CASTSGRAHTDTQYF. The DNA for the CDR3 is TGTGCCAGCACCTCTGGGAGGGCTCACACAGATACGCAGTATTTT.

In this sample, this clone turned up a few times. The V and J genes are TRBV11-3 and TRBJ1-2; D is perhaps TRBD1 (6 bases). CDR1 is SGHNT, CDR2 YENEEA, per germline. CDR3 length: 16 residues. V was pared by 1 base and J by 7 bases, with 19 bases between. The CDR3 loop is CASSLGWRQGRSGYTF. The CDR3, as DNA: TGTGCCAGCAGCTTAGGGTGGCGGCAGGGGAGAAGTGGCTACACCTTC.

This clone was recorded a few times. The chain combines TRBV6-8 with TRBJ2-2; D remains ambiguous. The CDR3 spans 15 residues. Trimming left V 0 bases short and J 4 bases short, with 9 bases between. The V gene's germline CDR1 is MNHGY and CDR2 SAAAGT. CDR3 residues: CASSYSMIGTGELFF. In DNA form, the CDR3 reads TGTGCCAGCAGTTACTCGATGATCGGCACCGGGGAGCTGTTTTTT.

The gene calls are TRBV29-1 and TRBJ1-4; D is unresolved. Germline V gene sequence: CDR1 SQVTM, CDR2 ANQGSEA. This CDR3 region has 13 residues. Deletions cut 7 bases from V and 3 bases from J, with 12 bases between. The CDR3 coding sequence is TGCAGCGCCCGAGGAGGGTCTAATGAAAAACTGTTTTTT. This gives the protein CSARGGSNEKLFF.

The J gene is TRBJ2-3, the V gene TRBV4-1; TRBD2 aligns across 11 bases. The V segment lost 1 base and the J segment 2 bases; nucleotides outside the gene matches: 5. CDR1 is MGHRA, CDR2 YSYEKL, per germline. The CDR3 is 17 residues long. CDR3 amino acids: CASSQGASGGYTDTQYF. CDR3 sequence (DNA): TGCGCCAGCAGCCAAGGCGCTAGCGGGGGGTACACAGATACGCAGTATTTT.

This clone was seen a few times. The V and J genes are TRBV10-2 and TRBJ1-1, with unresolved D. Germline V lookup: CDR1 WSHSY, CDR2 SAAADI. Deletions cut 6 bases from V and 0 bases from J, with 8 bases between. CDR3 length: 13 residues. CDR3 coding DNA: TGCGCCAGCAGGCCCAATTTGAACACTGAAGCTTTCTTT. It codes for CASRPNLNTEAFF.

The table lists this clone with a few counts. This chain joins TRBV19 and TRBJ1-4; unclear D gene. The V end lost 7 bases, the J end lost 3 bases, and 15 bases lay between the germline ends. CDR3 size: 15 residues. Germline loops: CDR1 LNHDA, CDR2 SQIVND (reference sequence). CDR3 loop: CASTYRALANEKLFF. The CDR3, as DNA: TGTGCCAGTACTTATAGGGCGCTTGCTAATGAAAAACTGTTTTTT.

The rearrangement links TRBV2 to TRBJ2-3; D might be TRBD1 (6 bases). The CDR3 totals 13 residues. Germline V gives CDR1 SNHLY, CDR2 FYNNEI. The ends were cut back, 1 base at V and 8 bases at J, with 10 bases in the middle. The chain's CDR3 is CASSEVVGGTQYF. The CDR3 DNA reads as TGTGCCAGCAGTGAAGTAGTAGGGGGTACGCAGTATTTT.